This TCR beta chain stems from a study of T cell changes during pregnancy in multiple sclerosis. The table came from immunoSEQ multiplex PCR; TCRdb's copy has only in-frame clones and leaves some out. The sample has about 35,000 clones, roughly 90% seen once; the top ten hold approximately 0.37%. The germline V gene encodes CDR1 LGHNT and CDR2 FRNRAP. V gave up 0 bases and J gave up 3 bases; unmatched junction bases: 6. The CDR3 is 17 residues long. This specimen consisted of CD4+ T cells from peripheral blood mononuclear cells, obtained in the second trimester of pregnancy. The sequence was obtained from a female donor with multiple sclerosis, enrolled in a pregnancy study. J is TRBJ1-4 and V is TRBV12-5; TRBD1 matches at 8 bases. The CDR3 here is CASGLVQGARPNEKLFF. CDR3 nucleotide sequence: TGTGCTAGTGGTTTGGTCCAGGGGGCACGCCCTAATGAAAAACTGTTTTTT.